Listed below are T cell receptor beta chains from one sample, sequenced in a study of CD8+CD57+ T cells in acquired aplastic anemia. TCRdb called the reads again in MiXCR, with one record for every CDR3 protein. The sample holds hundreds of thousands of distinct CDR3 sequences; 55% to 60% are singletons and the top ten take 8%. The sample consisted of sorted CD4+, CD8+, or CD8+CD57+ T cells (not recorded which) from PBMCs. The source is a human donor with severe aplastic anemia or a healthy control (not recorded which). The conserved cysteine and the conserved F or W are not part of the CDR3 here.

V	CDR3
TRBV5-8	ASSSTGNTGELF
TRBV19	ASSMTSGRLYNEQF
TRBV9	ASSADTVKTNEKLF
TRBV7-9	ASSSWARETQY
TRBV6-5	ASSSTEVTQY
TRBV7-3	ASEDRDRGMNGQY
TRBV7-2	ASRKEGETQY
TRBV6-6	ASGYTRNQPQH
TRBV12-3/TRBV12-4	ASSAGGLAGTYNEQF
TRBV5-1	ASSLGTVLGRGF
TRBV11-2	ASSLEGGQGADTQY
TRBV19	ASSRFSDGSGNTIY
TRBV7-9	ASSSTRTDLGETQY
TRBV7-3	ASSPDGTGELF
TRBV20-1	SARERNNEQF
TRBV10-3	AISSRGTQY
TRBV3-1	ASSQNQGAAGQPQH
TRBV24-1	ATSDGSSGGYQETQY
TRBV14	ASSPGVSYGYT
TRBV5-1	ASSMGLLETQY
TRBV5-1	ASRTSSGAGEADTQY
TRBV7-9	ASSLWTGARYEQY